This TCR beta chain came from a study of identical twins. The germline V gene encodes CDR1 SGHKS and CDR2 YYEKEE (reference sequence). The CDR3 contains 12 residues. The ends were cut back, 4 bases at V and 1 base at J, with 5 bases in the middle. This clonotype was found a few times. TCRdb re-called the 5' RACE reads with MiXCR, one entry per CDR3 protein. The sample lists 470,000 or so distinct CDR3 sequences; about 24% were seen once. This sample was also put to use in a study of T cells expressing NK-cell markers. This second study says: There were seven HCMV-seropositive donors and one seronegative donor among the eight sequenced.

V and J are TRBV5-5 and TRBJ1-2; the D is unclear. The TCR was taken from a woman between 18 and 29 years old in good health. Sequenced: CD4+ T cells sorted from blood. The CDR3 reads CASSDFNYGYTF. Here the CDR3 DNA reads TGTGCCAGCAGCGACTTTAACTATGGCTACACCTTC.